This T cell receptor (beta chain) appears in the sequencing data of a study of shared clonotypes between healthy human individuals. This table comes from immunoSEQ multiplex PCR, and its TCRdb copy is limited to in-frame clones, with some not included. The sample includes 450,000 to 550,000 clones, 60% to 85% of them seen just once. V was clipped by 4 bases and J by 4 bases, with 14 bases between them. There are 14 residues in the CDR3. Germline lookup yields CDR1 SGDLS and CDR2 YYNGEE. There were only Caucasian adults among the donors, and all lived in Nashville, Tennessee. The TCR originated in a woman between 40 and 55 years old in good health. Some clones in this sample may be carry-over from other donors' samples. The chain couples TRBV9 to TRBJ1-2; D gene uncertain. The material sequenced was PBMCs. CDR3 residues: CASSTHRGSYGYTF. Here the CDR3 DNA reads TGTGCCAGCAGCACCCACCGAGGCAGCTATGGCTACACCTTC.